This entry is about one T cell receptor beta chain. Its specificity is not known. Second-dose timings of about 4 or about 12 weeks were pooled. The protocol was immunoSEQ multiplex PCR, while the TCRdb copy is restricted to in-frame clones and leaves out a portion. Of some 190,000 clones in the sample, more than 85% were seen once. The CDR3 spans 13 residues. The germline V and J ends were trimmed by 1 base and 5 bases, with 8 bases remaining between them. The germline gives CDR1 SGHTA, CDR2 FQGNSA. The data stem from a study of T cell responses to AZD1222 COVID-19 vaccine. General observations from the study: A mostly white British donor set with more females was recruited, and clonal diversity was possibly underestimated.

The chain combines TRBV7-2 with TRBJ1-1, with a weak D call TRBD1 (6 bases). The TCR was taken from an adult who received the AZD1222 COVID-19 vaccine. The material sequenced was peripheral blood, taken 28 days after the second AZD1222 dose. The CDR3 sequence is CASSLVQGTEAFF. Written as DNA, the CDR3 is TGTGCCAGCAGCTTAGTCCAGGGGACTGAAGCTTTCTTT.